The text below deals with one T cell receptor beta chain. In the source study's methods: Estimates of nucleated cell counts were drawn from the amplification of reference gene primers. TCRdb's copy holds only in-frame clones and misses some; the assay was immunoSEQ multiplex PCR. Clonal size and the V and J genes are those of that table, whereas D and trimming came from the DNA. This table has more than 70,000 clones, approximately 86% appearing once. The data originate from a study of blood T cell repertoires in COVID-19. Across the study: Samples of COVID-19 (acute and convalescent) were obtained from the United States, Italy and Spain. Sources were T cells, B-cell-depleted T cells, or PBMCs; the material itself was cDNA or gDNA.

Input material: peripheral blood. This receptor was identified in a man in his sixties with acute or convalescent COVID-19.

CDR3: CASTNPGLAGDNEQFF. The CDR3 nucleotides are TGTGCCAGCACGAATCCGGGACTAGCGGGAGATAATGAGCAGTTCTTC. The chain uses TRBV5-4 and TRBJ2-1; TRBD2 matches at 14 bases. The germline gives CDR1 SGHNT, CDR2 YYREEE (reference sequence). The CDR3 extends over 16 amino acids. Trimming removed 6 bases from V and 7 bases from J; junction bases left unmatched: 9.